The rows below give T cell receptor beta chains drawn from one sample of a study of blood T cell repertoires in COVID-19. Clones were read by immunoSEQ multiplex PCR, and TCRdb kept only the in-frame ones, dropping some. The sample has around 120,000 clones, around 90% seen once; the top ten hold 3.8%. Source material: peripheral blood. Receptors were obtained from a woman aged 60 to 75 with COVID-19, enrolled during active disease. Both conserved end residues are part of each CDR3. The D gene is left open where the match is weak. Size values are once, few and many counts, or a class for expanded clones, and some rows have none.

>.|TRBV10-3|TRBD2|TRBJ2-3
CAISESRGTTDTQYF
TGTGCCATCAGTGAGTCGCGGGGGACCACAGATACGCAGTATTTT
>.|TRBV30|.|TRBJ1-4
CAWSGSLEEKLFF
TGTGCCTGGAGTGGATCCTTGGAGGAAAAACTGTTTTTT
>.|TRBV7-2|TRBD1|TRBJ2-5
CASSLLTGRGQFLETQYF
TGTGCCAGCAGCTTACTGACAGGGAGAGGCCAATTTTTAGAGACCCAGTACTTC
>few|TRBV19|.|TRBJ2-2
CASSTITGELFF
TGTGCCAGTAGTACCATCACCGGGGAGCTGTTTTTT
>once|TRBV29-1|.|TRBJ1-4
CSVGQGGREKLFF
TGCAGCGTTGGCCAAGGGGGTCGAGAAAAACTGTTTTTT
>.|TRBV7-9|.|TRBJ1-3
CASSPRGGRGNTIYF
TGTGCCAGCAGCCCCCGCGGGGGACGGGGAAACACCATATATTTT
>.|TRBV5-1|TRBD2|TRBJ2-1
CASSLVSASGSSYNEQFF
TGCGCCAGCAGCTTGGTATCGGCTAGCGGGAGCTCCTACAATGAGCAGTTCTTC
>.|TRBV25-1|.|TRBJ1-1
CASKPKLLNTEAFF
TGTGCCAGCAAGCCTAAGCTACTGAACACTGAAGCTTTCTTT
>.|TRBV11-2|TRBD2|TRBJ2-3
CASSLWTSGGLLTDTQYF
TGTGCCAGCAGCCTCTGGACTAGCGGGGGGTTGTTAACAGATACGCAGTATTTT
>.|TRBV29-1|TRBD1|TRBJ1-5
CSVGQGNQPQHF
TGCAGCGTCGGACAGGGAAATCAGCCCCAGCATTTT